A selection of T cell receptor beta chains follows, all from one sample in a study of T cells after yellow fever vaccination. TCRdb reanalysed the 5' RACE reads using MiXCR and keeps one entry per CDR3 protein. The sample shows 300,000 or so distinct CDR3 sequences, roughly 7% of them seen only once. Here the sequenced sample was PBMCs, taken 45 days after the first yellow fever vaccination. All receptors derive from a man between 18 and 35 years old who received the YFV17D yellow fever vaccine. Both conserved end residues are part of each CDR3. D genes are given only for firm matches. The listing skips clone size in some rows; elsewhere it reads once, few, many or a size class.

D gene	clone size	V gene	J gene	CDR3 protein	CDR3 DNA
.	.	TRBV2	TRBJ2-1	CASSENSVGVIIQFF	TGTGCCAGCAGTGAAAACTCAGTAGGGGTCATCATTCAGTTCTTC
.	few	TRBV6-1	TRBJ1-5	CASSLSYNQPQHF	TGTGCCAGCAGCCTCAGCTACAATCAGCCCCAGCATTTT
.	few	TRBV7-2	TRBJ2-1	CAKTLPSSYNEQFF	TGTGCCAAAACTCTCCCGAGCTCCTACAATGAGCAGTTCTTC
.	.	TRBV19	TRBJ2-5	CASSSRGPQETQYF	TGTGCCAGTAGTAGCCGGGGACCCCAAGAGACCCAGTACTTC
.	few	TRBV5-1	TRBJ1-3	CASSLSGAQGNTIYF	TGCGCCAGCAGCTTGTCGGGGGCCCAGGGAAACACCATATATTTT
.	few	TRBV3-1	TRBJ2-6	CASSQVSHVLTF	TGTGCCAGCAGCCAAGTCTCTCACGTCCTGACTTTC
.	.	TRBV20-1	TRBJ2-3	CSASATADTQYF	TGCAGTGCTAGTGCCACGGCTGATACGCAGTATTTT
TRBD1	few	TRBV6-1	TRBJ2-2	CARRTGGTNTGELFF	TGTGCCAGGAGAACAGGGGGTACGAACACCGGGGAGCTGTTTTTT
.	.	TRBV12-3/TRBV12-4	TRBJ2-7	CASSFRRGWAEQYF	TGTGCCAGCAGTTTTCGAAGGGGATGGGCCGAGCAGTACTTC
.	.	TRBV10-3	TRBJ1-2	CAISLGANYGYTF	TGTGCCATCTCTTTGGGGGCCAACTATGGCTACACCTTC
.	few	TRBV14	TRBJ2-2	CASSQDTVNTGELFF	TGTGCCAGCAGCCAAGACACAGTAAACACCGGGGAGCTGTTTTTT
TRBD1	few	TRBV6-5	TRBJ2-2	CASSSPGQGHTGELFF	TGTGCCAGCAGTTCTCCGGGACAGGGTCATACCGGGGAGCTGTTTTTT
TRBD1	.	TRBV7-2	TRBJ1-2	CASSRYDGQGIKRGYTF	TGTGCCAGCAGCCGCTACGACGGACAGGGAATAAAGCGTGGCTACACCTTC
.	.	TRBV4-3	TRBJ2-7	CASSQEAHTYEQYF	TGCGCCAGCAGCCAGGAGGCACATACCTACGAGCAGTACTTC
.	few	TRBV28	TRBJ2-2	CASSRSTGYTGELFF	TGTGCCAGCAGCCGATCCACAGGTTACACCGGGGAGCTGTTTTTT
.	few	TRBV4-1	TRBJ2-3	CASSRSEFTDTQYF	TGCGCCAGCAGCAGGTCAGAGTTCACAGATACGCAGTATTTT
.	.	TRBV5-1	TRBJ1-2	CASSLAGIDGYTF	TGCGCCAGCAGCTTGGCCGGGATAGATGGCTACACCTTC
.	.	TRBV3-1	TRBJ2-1	CASSFGWEQFF	TGTGCCAGCAGCTTCGGTTGGGAGCAGTTCTTC
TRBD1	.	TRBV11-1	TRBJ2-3	CASSRGLWFRTGGPDTQYF	TGTGCCAGCAGCAGGGGCCTCTGGTTTCGGACAGGGGGCCCTGATACGCAGTATTTT
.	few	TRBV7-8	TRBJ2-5	CASSLGRRTQETQYF	TGTGCCAGCAGCTTAGGCCGTCGCACGCAAGAGACCCAGTACTTC
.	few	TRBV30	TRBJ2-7	CAWSRQISEQYF	TGTGCCTGGAGTAGGCAGATCTCCGAGCAGTACTTC
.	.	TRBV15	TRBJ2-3	CATSRPRIVATDTQYF	TGTGCCACCAGCAGACCCCGGATAGTCGCCACAGATACGCAGTATTTT
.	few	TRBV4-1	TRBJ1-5	CASSQDNRHNQPQHF	TGCGCCAGCAGCCAAGATAACAGGCACAATCAGCCCCAGCATTTT
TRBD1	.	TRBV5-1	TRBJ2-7	CASSLVGTGSAEQYF	TGCGCCAGCAGCTTGGTGGGGACAGGGTCGGCCGAGCAGTACTTC
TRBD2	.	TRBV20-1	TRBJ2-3	CCAPTFQAGGSTDTQYF	TGCTGTGCGCCCACGTTCCAGGCGGGGGGTAGCACAGATACGCAGTATTTT
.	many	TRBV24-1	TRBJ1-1	CATSDFRQHTEAFF	TGTGCCACCAGTGATTTTAGGCAGCACACTGAAGCTTTCTTT
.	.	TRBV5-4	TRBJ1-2	CASSLGGQRANYGYTF	TGTGCCAGCAGCTTGGGAGGACAGCGAGCTAACTATGGCTACACCTTC
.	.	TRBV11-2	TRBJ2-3	CASSARRGLGHTQYF	TGTGCCAGCAGCGCTAGACGGGGTTTGGGGCATACGCAGTATTTT
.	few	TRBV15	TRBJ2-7	CATSRGLTGSHYEQYF	TGTGCCACCAGCAGAGGGCTAACAGGGAGCCACTACGAGCAGTACTTC
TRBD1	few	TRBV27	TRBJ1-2	CASSLSRTGAAGYTF	TGTGCCAGCAGTTTATCGCGGACAGGGGCTGCTGGCTACACCTTC
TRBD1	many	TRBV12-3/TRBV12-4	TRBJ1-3	CASGDSPSLGNTIYF	TGTGCCAGCGGGGACAGTCCCTCGCTAGGAAACACCATATATTTT
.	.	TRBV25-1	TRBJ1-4	CASSDWQGHEKLFF	TGTGCCAGCAGTGATTGGCAGGGTCATGAAAAACTGTTTTTT
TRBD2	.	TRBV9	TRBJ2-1	CASSVSGTSGPWGQFF	TGTGCCAGCAGCGTATCCGGGACTAGCGGACCCTGGGGGCAGTTCTTC
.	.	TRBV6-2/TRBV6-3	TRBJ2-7	CASSTPVVDYEQYF	TGTGCCAGCAGTACGCCGGTCGTCGACTACGAGCAGTACTTC
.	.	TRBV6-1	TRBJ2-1	CASSERFGSYNEQFF	TGTGCCAGCAGTGAACGGTTCGGATCATACAATGAGCAGTTCTTC
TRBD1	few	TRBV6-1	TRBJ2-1	CASSERDRPYNEQFF	TGTGCCAGCAGTGAACGGGACAGGCCATACAATGAGCAGTTCTTC
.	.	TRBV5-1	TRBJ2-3	CASSAERQGDTQYF	TGCGCCAGCAGCGCGGAACGCCAAGGTGATACGCAGTATTTT
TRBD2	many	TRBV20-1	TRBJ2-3	CSAKMGGGASDTQYF	TGCAGTGCTAAAATGGGCGGGGGGGCATCAGATACGCAGTATTTT
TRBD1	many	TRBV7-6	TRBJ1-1	CASSPRDRMNTEAFF	TGTGCCAGCAGCCCGCGGGACAGAATGAACACTGAAGCTTTCTTT
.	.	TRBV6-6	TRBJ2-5	CASSSGIETQYF	TGTGCCAGCAGTTCAGGGATAGAGACCCAGTACTTC
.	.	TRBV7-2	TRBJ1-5	CASSLASGHSRRDSNQPQHF	TGTGCCAGCAGCTTAGCATCGGGACACTCCAGACGGGATAGCAATCAGCCCCAGCATTTT
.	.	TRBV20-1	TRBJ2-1	CSARGGASEQFF	TGCAGTGCCAGGGGAGGGGCCAGTGAGCAGTTCTTC
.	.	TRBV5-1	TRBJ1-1	CASSSGLHTEAFF	TGCGCCAGCAGCTCGGGACTGCACACTGAAGCTTTCTTT
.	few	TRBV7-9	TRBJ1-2	CASSLVPTGDRGYTF	TGTGCCAGCAGCTTAGTACCCACAGGAGACAGGGGCTACACCTTC
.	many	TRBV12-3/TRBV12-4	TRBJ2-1	CASSFGAEEQFF	TGTGCCAGCAGTTTCGGGGCGGAGGAGCAGTTCTTC
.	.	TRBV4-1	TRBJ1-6	CASGFGQSALHF	TGCGCCAGCGGATTTGGACAGTCGGCCCTCCACTTT
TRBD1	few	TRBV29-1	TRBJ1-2	CSGFRGYGYTF	TGCAGCGGTTTCAGGGGGTATGGCTACACCTTC
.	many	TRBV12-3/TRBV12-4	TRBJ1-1	CASSFSGSTEAFF	TGTGCCAGCAGTTTTTCGGGGAGCACTGAAGCTTTCTTT
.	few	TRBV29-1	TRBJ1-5	CSVREGGNQPQHF	TGCAGCGTTAGGGAAGGAGGTAATCAGCCCCAGCATTTT
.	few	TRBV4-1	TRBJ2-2	CASSRPRTATGELFF	TGCGCCAGCAGCCGCCCGAGGACGGCCACCGGGGAGCTGTTTTTT
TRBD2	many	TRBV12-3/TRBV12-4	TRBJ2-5	CASSPGGAKETQYF	TGTGCCAGCAGTCCCGGGGGGGCTAAAGAGACCCAGTACTTC
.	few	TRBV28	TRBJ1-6	CASSQGFNSPLHF	TGTGCCAGCAGCCAGGGTTTTAATTCACCCCTCCACTTT
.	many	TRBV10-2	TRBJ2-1	CASSAASSYNEQFF	TGCGCCAGCAGTGCCGCTAGTTCCTACAATGAGCAGTTCTTC
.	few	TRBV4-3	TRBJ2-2	CASSPRGAGGELFF	TGCGCCAGCAGCCCTCGGGGGGCCGGCGGGGAGCTGTTTTTT
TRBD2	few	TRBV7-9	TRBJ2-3	CASSATSGGDTDTQYF	TGTGCCAGCAGCGCGACTAGCGGGGGTGACACAGATACGCAGTATTTT
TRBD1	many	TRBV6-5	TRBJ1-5	CASSYSRDRYQPQHF	TGTGCCAGCAGTTACTCGAGGGACAGGTACCAGCCCCAGCATTTT
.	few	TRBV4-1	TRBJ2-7	CASRSRYTGFYEQYF	TGCGCCAGCCGGAGTCGGTATACAGGTTTTTACGAGCAGTACTTC
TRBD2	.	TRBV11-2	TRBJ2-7	CASSTRTSGTISYEQYF	TGTGCCAGCAGCACCCGGACTAGCGGGACCATCTCCTACGAGCAGTACTTC
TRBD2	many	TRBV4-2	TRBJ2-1	CASSQTSGGANEQFF	TGTGCCAGCAGCCAAACTAGCGGGGGGGCCAATGAGCAGTTCTTC